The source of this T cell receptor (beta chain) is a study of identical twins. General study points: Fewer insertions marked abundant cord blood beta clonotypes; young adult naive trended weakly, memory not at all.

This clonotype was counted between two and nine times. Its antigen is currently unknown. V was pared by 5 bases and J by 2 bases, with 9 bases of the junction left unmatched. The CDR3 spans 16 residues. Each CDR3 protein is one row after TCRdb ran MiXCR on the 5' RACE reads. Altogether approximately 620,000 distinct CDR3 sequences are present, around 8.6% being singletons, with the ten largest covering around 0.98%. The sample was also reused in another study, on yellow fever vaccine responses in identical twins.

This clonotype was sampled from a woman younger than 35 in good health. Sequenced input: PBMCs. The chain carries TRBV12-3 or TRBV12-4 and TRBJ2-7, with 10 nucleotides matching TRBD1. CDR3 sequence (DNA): TGTGCCAGCAGTCCCGCCGGGACAGGGGAGACCTACGAGCAGTACTTC. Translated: CASSPAGTGETYEQYF.